Detailed here is one TCR beta chain. Its antigen is unknown. These data come from a study of T cell responses to AZD1222 COVID-19 vaccine. Study-level points and caveats: Regions left unmutated in variants are reportedly the target of nearly half of spike-specific TCRs. Donors in the cohort were predominantly white British and more often female, and clonal diversity was possibly underestimated.

Here immunoSEQ multiplex PCR was the method, and the copy in TCRdb shows in-frame clones only, minus some. The sample comprises roughly 140,000 clones, approximately 90% of which are singletons, and approximately 2.8% rests with the top ten. The CDR3 loop spans 12 amino acids. Trimming removed 6 bases at V and 6 bases at J, with 10 bases between. The germline V gene encodes CDR1 SNHLY and CDR2 FYNNEI. The origin of this receptor is an adult who received the AZD1222 COVID-19 vaccine. Specimen: peripheral blood, collected 28 days after the second AZD1222 dose. This rearrangement joins TRBV2 to TRBJ2-3; no definite D call. CDR3: CASRVEIDTQYF. Written as DNA, the CDR3 is TGTGCCAGCAGAGTGGAGATTGATACGCAGTATTTT.